This T cell receptor (beta chain) was found in a study of human T cells and chemical hapten exposure. Turning to the study itself: From small differences in pooled library volume came most of the variation in per-sample TCR yields. Findings and caveats of the study: Expanded TCRs made up significantly more big CDR3 similarity clusters than controls did.

Unique molecular identifiers were attached to individual cDNA molecules within the library. TCRdb reprocessed the RACE reads via MiXCR and lists one record per CDR3 protein. The data show around 350,000 distinct CDR3 sequences, 5.5% seen once. Time point indicated: pre-sensitization, week 0. Treatment meaning: therapeutic diphenylcyclopropenone sensitization with weekly scalp DPC. Investigators collected blood before applying each patch test. The sample holds many counts of this clonotype. What it recognizes is unknown. CDR3 length equals 13 residues. The germline V gene has CDR1 SGHVS and CDR2 FNYEAQ. Trimming took off 2 bases at V and 8 bases at J, with 12 bases between the two ends.

The chain couples TRBV7-6 to TRBJ1-1; D might be TRBD1 (6 bases). The TCR originated in a woman aged 18-35 years with alopecia areata. Some clones in this sample may be carry-over from other donors' samples. The sample was whole blood, taken in connection with sensitization to the hapten diphenylcyclopropenone (DPC). DNA of the CDR3: TGTGCCAGCAGCTTACACAGGGCGGCCGAAGCTTTCTTT. Its protein product is CASSLHRAAEAFF.